This T cell receptor beta chain is drawn from a study of control samples from healthy donors and cancer patients. Sequenced by immunoSEQ multiplex PCR; TCRdb stores in-frame clones only, minus some. The table has approximately 140,000 clones, about nine tenths seen once. The J segment lost 5 bases and the V segment lost 1 base, leaving 12 bases of the junction unmatched. This CDR3 comprises 17 residues. The germline V gene encodes CDR1 SGHVS and CDR2 FQNEAQ. The material sequenced was blood. The TCR comes from a man aged 30 to 39 in good health. V usage is TRBV7-8 and J usage is TRBJ2-7; 9 bases match TRBD1. In DNA, the CDR3 is TGTGCCAGCAGCTTAGTCAATTCTGGACAGGGGCTCCACGAGCAGTACTTC. It specifies CASSLVNSGQGLHEQYF.